What follows are 21 T cell receptor beta chains derived from one specimen sequenced in a study of T cells in Graves' hyperthyroidism and ophthalmopathy. Template material for amplifying TCR beta CDR3 regions consisted of RNA transcripts. An initial round of RT-PCR targeting the TCR CDR3 relied on the HTBI primer set. Using its own MiXCR run on the multiplex PCR reads, TCRdb lists one record per CDR3 protein. The sample records hundreds of thousands of distinct CDR3 sequences, 13% to 15% being singletons. Sequencing was carried out using blood. These receptors were collected from a woman under 30 with Graves' hyperthyroidism.

This clonotype has just a few counts. A much larger clone differs by one base, so this may be a read error. DNA for the CDR3: TGTGCCAGCGGGAATAACCAGGGAGACAATCAGCCCCAGCATTTT. Amino acids: CASGNNQGDNQPQHF. This rearrangement joins TRBV12-3 or TRBV12-4 to TRBJ1-5, with TRBD1 as a possible D gene (5 bases). The CDR3 runs 15 residues. V was trimmed by 8 bases and J by 3 bases, leaving 17 bases between them.

This clonotype occurred many times. The V and J genes are TRBV6-1 and TRBJ2-7; a weak D match, TRBD2 (6 bases). The CDR3 extends over 14 amino acids. Germline V gives CDR1 MNHNS, CDR2 SASEGT. Trimming pared 10 bases from V and 2 bases from J, leaving 18 bases between. The CDR3 nucleotides read TGTGCCATCTCGCGGGAAGGGAGAACCTACGAGCAGTACTTC. It encodes CAISREGRTYEQYF.

This clonotype appeared many times. The rearrangement joins TRBV9 to TRBJ2-3; 9 nucleotides align to TRBD2. V lost 2 bases to trimming and J lost 1 base; unmatched junction nucleotides: 5. The CDR3 has 16 residues. Germline lookup yields CDR1 SGDLS and CDR2 YYNGEE. The CDR3 protein is CASSVTSSGGTDTQYF. The CDR3 DNA is TGTGCCAGCAGCGTCACCTCTAGCGGGGGCACAGATACGCAGTATTTT.

This clonotype was found many times. The V and J genes are TRBV11-2 and TRBJ2-2, with D unclear. Trimming stripped 3 bases from V and 5 bases from J, with 7 bases between. The CDR3 is 13 residues long. Germline loops: CDR1 SGHAT, CDR2 FQNNGV. CDR3 sequence (DNA): TGTGCCAGCAGCTTTGTAGGAACCGGGGAGCTGTTTTTT. Translated: CASSFVGTGELFF.

The chain links TRBV29-1 to TRBJ2-3, with 9 bases identical to TRBD2. Germline V gives CDR1 SQVTM, CDR2 ANQGSEA. The V segment lost 5 bases and the J segment 1 base; nucleotides outside the gene matches: 7. The CDR3 is 15 residues long. The CDR3 loop is CSVPTQREGTDTQYF. The CDR3 DNA reads as TGCAGCGTTCCCACTCAGCGGGAGGGCACAGATACGCAGTATTTT.

The rearrangement links TRBV28 to TRBJ2-7; the match to TRBD1 covers 7 bases. Germline CDR1 MDHEN, CDR2 SYDVKM. The CDR3 runs to 15 residues. The V and J ends lost 4 bases and 1 base, in that order; junction bases with no gene match: 7. The CDR3 region is CASSSPGQRSYEQYF. The CDR3 nucleotides read TGTGCCAGCAGTTCCCCGGGACAGAGGTCCTACGAGCAGTACTTC.

This clonotype was observed a few times. V and J are TRBV24-1 and TRBJ2-4, with D maybe TRBD2 (5 bases). Trimming left V 2 bases short and J 3 bases short, with 10 bases between. Germline V gene data show CDR1 as KGHDR and CDR2 as SFDVKD. The length of the CDR3 is 15 residues. In DNA form, the CDR3 reads TGTGCCACCAGTGATTCTGGACTGGACAAAAACATTCAGTACTTC. Residues: CATSDSGLDKNIQYF.

Comments on this clonotype: Since no conserved phenylalanine or tryptophan closes the CDR3, a read error is the likely cause. The gene calls are TRBV5-6 and TRBJ2-7; 7 positions agree with TRBD1. V trimming: 2 bases; J trimming: 3 bases; junction bases outside the gene matches: 5. The CDR3 has 14 residues. The V gene's germline CDR1 is SGHDT and CDR2 YYEEEE. CDR3 sequence reads: CASSFGTELYEQYL. The DNA for the CDR3 is TGTGCCAGCAGCTTCGGGACAGAACTCTACGAGCAGTACCTC.

This clonotype was observed a few times. V and J are TRBV28 and TRBJ2-7; D uncertain. Per germline, CDR1 MDHEN and CDR2 SYDVKM. With 10 bases removed from V and 1 base from J, the gap between germline ends came to 20 bases. CDR3 length equals 15 residues. CDR3 protein: CATTNTRVISYEQYF. CDR3 DNA sequence: TGTGCCACCACTAATACGAGAGTGATTTCCTACGAGCAGTACTTC. Looking up the rest from reference TRBV28 and TRBJ2-7 gives the full variable domain: DVKVTQSSRYLVKRTGEKVFLECVQDMDHENMFWYRQDPGLGLRLIYFSYDVKMKEKGDIPEGYSVSREKKERFSLILESASTNQTSMYLCATTNTRVISYEQYFGPGTRLTVT.

The chain combines TRBV19 with TRBJ2-1; D might be TRBD1 or TRBD2, each matching 6 bases. The germline gives CDR1 LNHDA, CDR2 SQIVND (reference sequence). The CDR3 covers 16 residues. The V end lost 2 bases, the J end lost 0 bases, and 11 bases lay between the germline ends. The CDR3 is CASSIWGASSYNEQFF. For the CDR3, the DNA is TGTGCCAGTAGTATATGGGGGGCGAGCTCCTACAATGAGCAGTTCTTC.

There are a few counts of this clonotype. The chain employs TRBV7-9 and TRBJ1-6; the D gene is possibly TRBD1 (5 bases). Germline V lookup: CDR1 SEHNR, CDR2 FQNEAQ (reference sequence). CDR3 size: 15 residues. Trimming pared 7 bases from V and 4 bases from J, leaving 14 bases between. As DNA, the CDR3 is TGTGCCAGCACCCCATACGGGGGTTATAATTCACCCCTCCACTTT. It codes for CASTPYGGYNSPLHF.

As DNA, the CDR3 is TGCGCCAGCAGCTTGGAGGGGGGGGCAGCCTATAATTCACCCCTCCACTTT. Protein product: CASSLEGGAAYNSPLHF. The gene calls are TRBV4-1 and TRBJ1-6; D perhaps matches TRBD1 (6 bases). CDR1 MGHRA and CDR2 YSYEKL come from the germline V gene. Trimming pared 5 bases from V and 2 bases from J, leaving 16 bases between. CDR3 length: 17 amino acids.

This clonotype occurred many times. The chain combines TRBV7-9 with TRBJ1-3, with D maybe TRBD1 (5 bases). Trimming cost V 5 bases and J 3 bases, with 11 bases left between them. Per germline, CDR1 SEHNR and CDR2 FQNEAQ (reference sequence). CDR3 length: 14 amino acids. DNA of the CDR3: TGTGCCAGCAGCGGATCAGGGTTTGGAAACACCATATATTTT. It yields the protein CASSGSGFGNTIYF.

This clonotype turned up a few times. This sequence joins TRBV19 and TRBJ1-5; 10 bases are shared with TRBD1. Trimming removed 6 bases from V and 4 bases from J; junction bases left unmatched: 9. Germline lookup yields CDR1 LNHDA and CDR2 SQIVND (reference sequence). The CDR3 contains 16 residues. The CDR3 nucleotides are TGTGCCAGTAGACTGAGCCGGGACAGGGGTAATCAGCCCCAGCATTTT. It specifies CASRLSRDRGNQPQHF.

This clonotype was found many times. This chain uses TRBV30 with TRBJ2-7; 9 bases are a match to TRBD1. Germline V gene lookup returns CDR1 GTSNPN and CDR2 SVGIG (reference sequence). The V and J ends lost 1 base and 5 bases, in that order; junction bases with no gene match: 3. The length of the CDR3 is 13 residues. In nucleotides, the CDR3 is TGTGCCTGGAGTGGGACAGGGGTTAACGAGCAGTACTTC. Its protein is CAWSGTGVNEQYF.

This clonotype was found many times. This sequence joins TRBV30 and TRBJ2-1, with 9 positions matching TRBD2. In germline, CDR1 is GTSNPN, CDR2 SVGIG (reference sequence). This CDR3 region has 14 residues. J lost 9 bases, V lost 0 bases, and 6 bases had no gene match. The CDR3 DNA follows: TGTGCCTGGAGTGTCGCTAGCGGGACACGTGAGCAGTTCTTC. Its translation is CAWSVASGTREQFF.

This clonotype turned up a few times. The chain employs TRBV28 and TRBJ1-1, with 9 bases aligning to TRBD1. CDR1 and CDR2 (germline): MDHEN, SYDVKM. After removal of 2 bases from V and 5 bases from J, the junction contained 12 bases not matched to a gene. This CDR3 is 17 amino acids long. The CDR3, as DNA: TGTGCCAGCAGTTTAGAGACAGGGGGTATGGTGAGGACTGAAGCTTTCTTT. It codes for CASSLETGGMVRTEAFF. The variable domain in full, with the rest retrieved from reference TRBV28 and TRBJ1-1, is DVKVTQSSRYLVKRTGEKVFLECVQDMDHENMFWYRQDPGLGLRLIYFSYDVKMKEKGDIPEGYSVSREKKERFSLILESASTNQTSMYLCASSLETGGMVRTEAFFGQGTRLTVV.

In its sample, this clonotype was seen a few times. V usage is TRBV27 and J usage is TRBJ2-1; D perhaps matches TRBD1 (6 bases). This CDR3 is built from 14 residues. V was shortened by 5 bases and J by 8 bases, with 16 bases between the two germline ends. Germline V gene data show CDR1 as MNHEY and CDR2 as SMNVEV (reference sequence). This CDR3 reads CASSTENRVDEQFF. Here the CDR3 DNA reads TGTGCCAGCAGTACCGAAAACAGGGTCGATGAGCAGTTCTTC.

Many counts were recorded for this clonotype. The rearrangement links TRBV20-1 to TRBJ2-2; TRBD2 matches at 10 bases. V lost 7 bases, J lost 8 bases, and 7 bases stayed unmatched. The V gene's germline CDR1 is DFQATT and CDR2 SNEGSKA (reference sequence). The CDR3 extends over 13 amino acids. The CDR3 region has the DNA TGCAGTGTCGGTCTAGCGGGAGAGGGGGAGCTGTTTTTT. Translation: CSVGLAGEGELFF.

The CDR3 is CASSDSISGAETQYF. The DNA for the CDR3 is TGTGCCAGCAGTGACTCGATATCAGGGGCAGAGACCCAGTACTTC. V usage is TRBV6-4 and J usage is TRBJ2-5; possibly TRBD1 for D (6 bases). The CDR3 has 15 residues. Germline CDR1 MRHNA, CDR2 SNTAGT. Trimming pared 0 bases from V and 4 bases from J, leaving 12 bases between.

The table lists this clonotype with many counts. The V and J genes are TRBV7-9 and TRBJ2-5, with TRBD1 matching over 9 bases. V was clipped by 4 bases and J by 5 bases; unmatched bases: 11. CDR3 length: 16 amino acids. The germline V gene encodes CDR1 SEHNR and CDR2 FQNEAQ (reference sequence). CDR3 protein: CASSSIAGTGLETQYF. The CDR3 bases are TGTGCCAGCAGCTCAATTGCCGGGACAGGGTTGGAGACCCAGTACTTC.